The rows below give T cell receptor beta chains drawn from one sample of a study of blood T cell repertoires in COVID-19. The method was immunoSEQ multiplex PCR; TCRdb's version includes in-frame clones alone and lacks a portion of them. This sample has about 490,000 clones, with 80% to 90% found just once. Sequencing was carried out using peripheral blood. These receptors were collected from a human donor in a cohort sampled during active COVID-19. CDR3s include the opening cysteine and the closing phenylalanine or tryptophan. The D gene is left open where the match is weak. Rows give clone size only sometimes, using once, few, many, or a class for an expanded clone.

j_gene,abundance,d_gene,v_gene,CDR3aa,CDR3nt
TRBJ2-7,NA,TRBD2,TRBV6-5,CASSTSGSLDEQYF,TGTGCCAGCAGTACTAGCGGGAGCTTGGACGAGCAGTACTTC
TRBJ2-7,NA,NA,TRBV27,CASAAKLATYEQYF,TGTGCCAGCGCCGCCAAACTAGCTACCTACGAGCAGTACTTC
TRBJ2-7,NA,TRBD2,TRBV28,CASSVTSGATYEQYF,TGTGCCAGCAGTGTGACTAGCGGGGCGACCTACGAGCAGTACTTC
TRBJ1-4,NA,NA,TRBV6-1,CASSELKGTTNEKLFF,TGTGCCAGCAGTGAGTTGAAGGGGACAACTAATGAAAAACTGTTTTTT
TRBJ2-2,NA,NA,TRBV4-2,CASSQDMASPNTGELFF,TGTGCCAGCAGCCAAGATATGGCTAGCCCTAACACCGGGGAGCTGTTTTTT
TRBJ2-1,NA,TRBD2,TRBV24-1,CATSAGGRVYNEQFF,TGTGCCACCAGTGCCGGCGGGAGGGTTTACAATGAGCAGTTCTTC
TRBJ2-1,NA,TRBD1,TRBV18,CASSPRDRGVDEQFF,TGTGCCAGCTCACCCCGGGACAGGGGGGTCGATGAGCAGTTCTTC
TRBJ1-1,NA,NA,TRBV28,CASGEGLRGKAFF,TGTGCCAGCGGAGAAGGACTTCGGGGTAAAGCTTTCTTT
TRBJ1-1,NA,NA,TRBV3-1/TRBV3-2,CASSQELGGGSTEAFF,TGTGCCAGCAGCCAAGAGTTAGGGGGAGGGTCCACTGAAGCTTTCTTT
TRBJ1-2,NA,TRBD1,TRBV5-1,CASSLEAGGASLGGYTF,TGCGCCAGCAGCTTGGAGGCAGGGGGCGCATCGTTGGGAGGCTACACCTTC
TRBJ2-2,NA,NA,TRBV7-6,CASSPDRRGNTGELFF,TGTGCCAGCAGCCCCGATCGGCGGGGGAACACCGGGGAGCTGTTTTTT
TRBJ2-2,NA,TRBD2,TRBV3-1/TRBV3-2,CASSRRTSGSTGELFF,TGTGCCAGCAGCCGCCGGACTAGCGGGAGCACCGGGGAGCTGTTTTTT
TRBJ2-7,NA,NA,TRBV28,CASSSGAGEQYF,TGTGCCAGCAGTTCAGGGGCGGGCGAGCAGTACTTC
TRBJ1-2,NA,NA,TRBV6-1,CASRDQGSGDGYTF,TGTGCCAGCAGAGACCAGGGGTCTGGTGATGGCTACACCTTC
TRBJ1-1,NA,NA,TRBV15,CATSRKGDTEAFF,TGTGCCACCAGCAGGAAGGGGGACACTGAAGCTTTCTTT
TRBJ2-5,NA,NA,TRBV12-3/TRBV12-4,CASSFSDQETQYF,TGTGCCAGCAGTTTTAGTGACCAAGAGACCCAGTACTTC
TRBJ1-1,NA,NA,TRBV5-1,CASSPRAGGNTEAFF,TGCGCCAGCAGCCCGCGAGCGGGGGGAAACACTGAAGCTTTCTTT
TRBJ2-5,few,TRBD2,TRBV4-3,CASSPGLAGVETQYF,TGCGCCAGCAGCCCGGGACTAGCGGGAGTTGAGACCCAGTACTTC
TRBJ2-2,NA,NA,TRBV6-5,CASSYGAQGPGELFF,TGTGCCAGCAGTTACGGAGCCCAGGGCCCCGGGGAGCTGTTTTTT
TRBJ1-1,NA,TRBD1,TRBV19,CASSGTGEETEAFF,TGTGCCAGTAGTGGAACAGGGGAGGAGACTGAAGCTTTCTTT
TRBJ2-3,once,TRBD2,TRBV7-3,CASSSRGSPTDTQYF,TGTGCCAGCAGCTCTCGCGGGAGCCCCACAGATACGCAGTATTTT
TRBJ2-1,NA,TRBD2,TRBV6-5,CASSSRLARGYNEQFF,TGTGCCAGCAGTTCCCGACTAGCTCGGGGCTACAATGAGCAGTTCTTC
TRBJ2-3,NA,TRBD2,TRBV9,CASSDSGRVTDTQYF,TGTGCCAGCAGCGACAGCGGGAGGGTCACAGATACGCAGTATTTT
TRBJ2-2,few,TRBD1,TRBV19,CASISRGRTGELFF,TGTGCCAGTATTTCTAGGGGGCGCACCGGGGAGCTGTTTTTT
TRBJ1-6,NA,TRBD1,TRBV23-1,CASIPGTGIRSSPLHF,TGCGCCAGCATTCCCGGGACAGGGATACGGAGTTCACCCCTCCACTTT
TRBJ1-3,NA,NA,TRBV27,CASSLQSGNTIYF,TGTGCCAGCAGTCTTCAGTCTGGAAACACCATATATTTT
TRBJ2-2,once,TRBD1,TRBV7-2,CASSLRTGGITGELFF,TGTGCCAGCAGCTTAAGGACAGGGGGCATCACCGGGGAGCTGTTTTTT
TRBJ1-2,NA,TRBD1,TRBV29-1,CSVEPGQGMGYTF,TGCAGCGTTGAACCGGGACAGGGTATGGGCTACACCTTC